A single TCR beta chain is shown here with its context. This sample was taken from a study of monozygotic twins with inflammatory bowel disease. Reprocessing the 5' RACE reads, TCRdb reports a single entry for every CDR3 protein and omits DNA. The clone table shows roughly 160,000 distinct CDR3 sequences, with the ten largest holding 2.4%. The CDR3 runs 14 residues. Germline loops: CDR1 SGHKS, CDR2 YYEKEE (reference sequence). The chain employs TRBV5-5 and TRBJ1-6; the D gene TCRdb calls, TRBD1, cannot be checked with no DNA. This TCR was recovered from a human donor with ulcerative colitis or Crohn's disease, or a healthy co-twin of an affected twin (not recorded which). Sequenced input: blood. This CDR3 reads CASSPGGKVSPLHF.